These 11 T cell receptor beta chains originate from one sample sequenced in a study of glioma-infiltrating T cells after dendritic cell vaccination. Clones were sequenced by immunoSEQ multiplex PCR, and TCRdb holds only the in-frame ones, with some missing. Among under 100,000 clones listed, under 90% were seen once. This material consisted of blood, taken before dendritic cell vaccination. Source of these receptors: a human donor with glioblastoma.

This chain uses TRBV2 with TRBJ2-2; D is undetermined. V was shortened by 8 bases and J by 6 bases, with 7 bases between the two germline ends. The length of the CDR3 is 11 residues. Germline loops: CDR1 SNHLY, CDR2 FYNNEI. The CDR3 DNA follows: TGTGCCAGCGCTAAGCCCGGGGAGCTGTTTTTT. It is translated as CASAKPGELFF.

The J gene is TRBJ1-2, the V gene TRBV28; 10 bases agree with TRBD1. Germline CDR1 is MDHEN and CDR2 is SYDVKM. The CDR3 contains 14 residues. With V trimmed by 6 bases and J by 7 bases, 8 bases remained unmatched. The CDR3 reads CASSPTGGAGGYTF. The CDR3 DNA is TGTGCCAGCAGCCCGACAGGGGGCGCGGGTGGCTACACCTTC.

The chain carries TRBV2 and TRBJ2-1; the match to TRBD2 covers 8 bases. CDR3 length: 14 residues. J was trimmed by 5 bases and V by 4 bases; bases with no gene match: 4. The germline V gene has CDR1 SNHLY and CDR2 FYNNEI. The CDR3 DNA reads TGTGCCAGCAGTGCGGGACTAGGGCACAATGAGCAGTTCTTC. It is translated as CASSAGLGHNEQFF.

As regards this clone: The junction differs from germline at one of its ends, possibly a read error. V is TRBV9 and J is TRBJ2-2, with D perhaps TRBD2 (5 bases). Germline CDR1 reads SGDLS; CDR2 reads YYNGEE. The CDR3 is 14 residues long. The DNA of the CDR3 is TGTGCCAGCAGCCCAAGACCCCCCCTCGGGGAGCTGCTTTTT. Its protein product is CASSPRPPLGELLF.

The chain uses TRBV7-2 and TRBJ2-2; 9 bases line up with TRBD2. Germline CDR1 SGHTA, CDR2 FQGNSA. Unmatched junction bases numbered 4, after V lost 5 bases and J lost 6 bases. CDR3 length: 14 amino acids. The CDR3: CASSPGTSPGELFF. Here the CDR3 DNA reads TGTGCCAGCAGCCCGGGGACTAGCCCCGGGGAGCTGTTTTTT.

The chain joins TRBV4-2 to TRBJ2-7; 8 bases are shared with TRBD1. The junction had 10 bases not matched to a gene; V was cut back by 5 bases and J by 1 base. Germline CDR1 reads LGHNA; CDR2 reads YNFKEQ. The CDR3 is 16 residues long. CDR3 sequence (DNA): TGTGCCAGCAGCACTCGAGGGACAGGAATTTCCTACGAGCAGTACTTC. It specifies CASSTRGTGISYEQYF.

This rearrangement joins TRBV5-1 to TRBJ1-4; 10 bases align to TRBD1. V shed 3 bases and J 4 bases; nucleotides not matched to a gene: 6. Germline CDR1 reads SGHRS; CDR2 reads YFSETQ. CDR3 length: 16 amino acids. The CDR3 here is CASSSGQGRGNEKLFF. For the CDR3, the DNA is TGCGCCAGCAGCTCGGGACAGGGGAGGGGTAATGAAAAACTGTTTTTT.

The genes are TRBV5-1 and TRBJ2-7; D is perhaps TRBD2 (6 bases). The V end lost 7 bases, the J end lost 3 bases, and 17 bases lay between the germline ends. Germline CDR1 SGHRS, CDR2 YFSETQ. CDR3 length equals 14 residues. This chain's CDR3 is CASGGPGADYEQYF. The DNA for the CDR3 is TGCGCCAGCGGAGGGCCTGGGGCCGACTACGAGCAGTACTTC.

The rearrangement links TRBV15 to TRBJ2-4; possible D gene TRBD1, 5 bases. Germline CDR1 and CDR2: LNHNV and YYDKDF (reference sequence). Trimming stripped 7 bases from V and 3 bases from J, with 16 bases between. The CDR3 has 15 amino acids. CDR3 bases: TGTGCCACCACTATAGGGGATGGGGTCAAAAACATTCAGTACTTC. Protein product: CATTIGDGVKNIQYF.

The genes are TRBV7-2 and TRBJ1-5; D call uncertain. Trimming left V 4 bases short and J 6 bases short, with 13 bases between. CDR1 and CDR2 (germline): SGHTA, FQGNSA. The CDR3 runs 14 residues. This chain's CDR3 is CASSYGGPSQPQHF. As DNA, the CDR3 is TGTGCCAGCAGCTATGGCGGGCCCAGTCAGCCCCAGCATTTT.

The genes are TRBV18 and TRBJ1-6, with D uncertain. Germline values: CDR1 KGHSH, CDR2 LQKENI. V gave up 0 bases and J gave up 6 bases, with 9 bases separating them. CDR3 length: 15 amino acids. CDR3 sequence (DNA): TGTGCCAGCTCACCACCCTGGGCAGTTAATTCACCCCTCCACTTT. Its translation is CASSPPWAVNSPLHF. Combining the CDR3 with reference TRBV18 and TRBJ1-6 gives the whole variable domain NAGVMQNPRHLVRRRGQEARLRCSPMKGHSHVYWYRQLPEEGLKFMVYLQKENIIDESGMPKERFSAEFPKEGPSILRIQQVVRGDSAAYFCASSPPWAVNSPLHFGNGTRLTVT.